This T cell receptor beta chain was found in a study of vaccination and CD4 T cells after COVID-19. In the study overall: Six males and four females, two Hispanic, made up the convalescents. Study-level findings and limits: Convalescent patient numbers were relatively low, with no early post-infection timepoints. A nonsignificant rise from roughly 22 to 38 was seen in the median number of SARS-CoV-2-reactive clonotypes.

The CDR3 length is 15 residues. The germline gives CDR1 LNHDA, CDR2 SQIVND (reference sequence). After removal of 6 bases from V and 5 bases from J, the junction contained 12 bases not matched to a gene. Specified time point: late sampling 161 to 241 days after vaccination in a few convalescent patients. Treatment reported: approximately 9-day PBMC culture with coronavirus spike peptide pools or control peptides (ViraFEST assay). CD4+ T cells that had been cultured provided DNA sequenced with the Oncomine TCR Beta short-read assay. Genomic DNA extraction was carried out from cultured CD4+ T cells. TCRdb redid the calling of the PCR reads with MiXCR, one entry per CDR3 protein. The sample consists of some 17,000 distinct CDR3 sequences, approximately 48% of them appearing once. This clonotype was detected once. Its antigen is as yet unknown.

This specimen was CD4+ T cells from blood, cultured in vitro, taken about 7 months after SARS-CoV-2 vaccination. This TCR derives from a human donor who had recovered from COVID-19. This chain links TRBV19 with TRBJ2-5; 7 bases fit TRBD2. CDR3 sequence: CASRAPWAGEETQYF. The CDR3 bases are TGTGCCAGTAGGGCCCCGTGGGCGGGAGAGGAGACCCAGTACTTC.